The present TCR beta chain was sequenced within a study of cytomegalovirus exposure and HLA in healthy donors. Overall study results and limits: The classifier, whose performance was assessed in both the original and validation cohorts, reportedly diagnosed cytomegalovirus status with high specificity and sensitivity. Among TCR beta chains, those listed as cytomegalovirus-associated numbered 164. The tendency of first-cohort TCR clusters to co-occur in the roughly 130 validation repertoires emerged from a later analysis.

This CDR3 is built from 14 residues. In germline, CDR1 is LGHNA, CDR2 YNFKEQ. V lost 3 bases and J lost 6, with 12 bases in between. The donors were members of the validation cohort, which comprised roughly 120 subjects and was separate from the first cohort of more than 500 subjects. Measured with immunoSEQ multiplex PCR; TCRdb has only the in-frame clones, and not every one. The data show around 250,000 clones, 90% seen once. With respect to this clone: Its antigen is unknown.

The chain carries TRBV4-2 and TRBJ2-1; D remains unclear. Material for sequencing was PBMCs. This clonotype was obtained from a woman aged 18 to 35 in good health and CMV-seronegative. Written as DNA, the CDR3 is TGTGCCAGCAGCCAGCTCGAATTAGCCAATGAGCAGTTCTTC. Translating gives CASSQLELANEQFF.